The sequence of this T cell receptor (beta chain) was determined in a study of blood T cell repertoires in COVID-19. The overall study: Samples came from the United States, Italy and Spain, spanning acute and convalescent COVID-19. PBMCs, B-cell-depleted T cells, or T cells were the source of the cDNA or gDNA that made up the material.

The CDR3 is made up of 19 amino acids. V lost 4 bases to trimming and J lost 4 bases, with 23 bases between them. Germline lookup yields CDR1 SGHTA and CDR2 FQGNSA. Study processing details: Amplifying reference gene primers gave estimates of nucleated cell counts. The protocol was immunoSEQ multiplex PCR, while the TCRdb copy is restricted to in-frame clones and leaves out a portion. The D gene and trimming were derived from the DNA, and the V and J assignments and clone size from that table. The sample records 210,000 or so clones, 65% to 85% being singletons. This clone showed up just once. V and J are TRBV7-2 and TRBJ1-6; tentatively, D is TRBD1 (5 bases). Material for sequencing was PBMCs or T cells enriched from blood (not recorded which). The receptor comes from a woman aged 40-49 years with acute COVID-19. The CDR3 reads CASSSTTPTREWYNSPLHF. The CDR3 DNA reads TGTGCCAGCAGCTCCACCACCCCAACCAGGGAATGGTATAATTCACCCCTCCACTTT.